The 5 T cell receptor beta chains given below trace back to one sample, sequenced in a study of T cell responses to AZD1222 COVID-19 vaccine. Sequencing was performed with immunoSEQ multiplex PCR; in TCRdb, only in-frame clones are kept and a portion is missing. The repertoire holds some 200,000 clones, with 85% to 95% as singletons. The material sequenced was peripheral blood, taken on day 0 of AZD1222 vaccination. The receptors stem from an adult in good health.

J is TRBJ2-2 and V is TRBV19; unclear D gene. Per the germline V gene, CDR1 is LNHDA and CDR2 is SQIVND (reference sequence). Trimming took off 10 bases at V and 3 bases at J, with 9 bases between the two ends. The CDR3 has 12 residues. CDR3 coding DNA: TGTGCCACCGAACTATACACCGGGGAGCTGTTTTTT. It specifies CATELYTGELFF.

The chain carries TRBV6-1 and TRBJ1-1; D not certain. The germline V gene encodes CDR1 MNHNS and CDR2 SASEGT. The CDR3 loop spans 12 amino acids. V was trimmed by 2 bases and J by 7 bases, leaving 8 bases between them. The DNA of the CDR3 is TGTGCCAGCAGTGAACTGGGCGGTGAAGCTTTCTTT. Protein sequence: CASSELGGEAFF.

The chain links TRBV19 to TRBJ2-7; D remains unclear. Trimming pared 5 bases from V and 2 bases from J, leaving 13 bases between. Per the germline V gene, CDR1 is LNHDA and CDR2 is SQIVND (reference sequence). This CDR3 has 14 amino acids. The CDR3: CASSSHLRPYEQYF. Here the CDR3 DNA reads TGTGCCAGTAGTTCACACCTTCGACCCTACGAGCAGTACTTC.

The chain combines TRBV7-8 with TRBJ1-5; D is possibly TRBD1 (5 bases). Trimming shortened V by 5 bases and J by 1 base, and 12 bases separated the two germline ends. CDR3 size: 15 residues. The germline V gene has CDR1 SGHVS and CDR2 FQNEAQ. The CDR3 reads CASSQAGGSNQPQHF. The CDR3 nucleotides are TGTGCCAGCAGCCAGGCGGGGGGAAGCAATCAGCCCCAGCATTTT.

The chain recombines TRBV7-3 with TRBJ2-7; possible D gene TRBD2, 5 bases. The V and J ends lost 5 bases and 4 bases respectively, with 21 bases between them. This CDR3 region has 16 residues. CDR1 and CDR2 from the germline V gene are SGHTA and FQGTGA. The CDR3 is CASSHLLLRTGYEQYV. The CDR3 DNA reads as TGTGCCAGCAGCCATCTATTGTTAAGGACTGGGTACGAGCAGTACGTC.